This T cell receptor beta chain was observed in a study of shared clonotypes between healthy human individuals. Study-wide results and caveats: Genetic and exposure-history diversity was limited by the small donor number.

V was shortened by 6 bases and J by 3 bases, with 21 bases between the two germline ends. Per germline, CDR1 PRHDT and CDR2 FYEKMQ (reference sequence). The CDR3 has 16 residues. TCRdb's table, derived via immunoSEQ multiplex PCR, lists solely in-frame clones and lacks some. The sample shows around 700,000 clones, around 90% of them seen only once. In regard to this clone: The antigen is not known.

The naive CD8 subset, CD45RO-negative cells positively selected for CCR7, excluded terminally differentiated effector memory CD45RA+ cells. Input material: naive CD8+ T cells sorted from blood. This sequence originates from a man younger than 45 in good health. The chain is built from TRBV13 and TRBJ2-7; D is ambiguous. The CDR3 DNA follows: TGTGCCAGCAGTCCCCTGTCGGAGCTAAAAGACTACGAGCAGTACTTC. Translating it yields CASSPLSELKDYEQYF.